The 28 T cell receptor beta chains in this list originate from one sample, sequenced in a study of T cell responses to AZD1222 COVID-19 vaccine. Here immunoSEQ multiplex PCR was the method, and the copy in TCRdb shows in-frame clones only, minus some. The data show about 97,000 clones, with approximately 91% seen just once and 2.8% held by the top ten. Sequencing was performed on peripheral blood, taken on day 0 of AZD1222 vaccination. The origin of the receptors is an adult in good health.

The chain is built from TRBV29-1 and TRBJ2-7, with D maybe TRBD2 (6 bases). CDR3 size: 12 residues. Per the germline V gene, CDR1 is SQVTM and CDR2 is ANQGSEA. Trimming took off 7 bases at V and 6 bases at J, with 16 bases between the two ends. The CDR3 reads CSGAGPSVEQYF. CDR3 in DNA: TGCAGCGGCGCCGGCCCTAGCGTCGAGCAGTACTTC.

This sequence joins TRBV6-1 and TRBJ1-5; no firm D call. Germline assignment: CDR1 MNHNS and CDR2 SASEGT. V was shortened by 3 bases and J by 10 bases, with 10 bases between the two germline ends. The CDR3 has 12 residues. This chain's CDR3 is CASSDSVSPQHF. The CDR3 DNA reads TGTGCCAGCAGTGATTCCGTTAGCCCCCAGCATTTT.

This clone was observed once. The V gene is TRBV9, the J gene TRBJ2-7; D may be TRBD1 (6 bases). V lost 0 bases and J 5 bases, leaving 15 bases between the germline ends. This CDR3 spans 15 amino acids. In germline, CDR1 is SGDLS, CDR2 YYNGEE. The CDR3 DNA reads TGTGCCAGCAGCGTAGGTTACAGGGCGAGCGACGAGCAGTACTTC. Its protein product is CASSVGYRASDEQYF. Filled out from reference TRBV9 and TRBJ2-7, the complete variable domain reads DSGVTQTPKHLITATGQRVTLRCSPRSGDLSVYWYQQSLDQGLQFLIQYYNGEERAKGNILERFSAQQFPDLHSELNLSSLELGDSALYFCASSVGYRASDEQYFGPGTRLTVT.

The chain uses TRBV5-1 and TRBJ1-2; 8 bases are a match to TRBD1. Germline CDR1 and CDR2: SGHRS and YFSETQ. The V and J ends lost 4 bases and 4 bases, in that order; junction bases with no gene match: 6. The CDR3 is made up of 14 amino acids. CDR3 sequence (DNA): TGCGCCAGCAGCGTCACAGGGGGGCTCTATGGCTACACCTTC. Protein product: CASSVTGGLYGYTF.

This chain connects TRBV30 to TRBJ1-1, with 7 bases identical to TRBD1. The CDR3 is 15 residues long. Looked up from germline, CDR1 is GTSNPN and CDR2 is SVGIG (reference sequence). V was pared by 3 bases and J by 0 bases, with 7 bases of the junction left unmatched. CDR3 residues: CAWRLTGTMNTEAFF. CDR3 DNA: TGTGCCTGGAGGTTGACAGGGACCATGAACACTGAAGCTTTCTTT.

The chain combines TRBV27 with TRBJ2-7; D is possibly TRBD2 (5 bases). The V and J ends lost 4 bases and 6 bases respectively, with 7 bases between them. Germline CDR1 reads MNHEY; CDR2 reads SMNVEV (reference sequence). This CDR3 has 11 amino acids. The CDR3 sequence: CASSSAVEQYF. The DNA of the CDR3 is TGTGCCAGCAGTTCAGCGGTCGAGCAGTACTTC.

In its sample, this clone was seen a few times. The V gene is TRBV5-1, the J gene TRBJ1-2, with 7 bases that match TRBD1. The CDR3 totals 14 residues. The germline gives CDR1 SGHRS, CDR2 YFSETQ. J gave up 0 bases and V 5 bases, and 4 bases lay outside the gene matches. The CDR3 sequence: CASRSGTANYGYTF. The DNA of the CDR3 is TGCGCCAGCAGGTCCGGGACAGCTAACTATGGCTACACCTTC.

The chain employs TRBV2 and TRBJ1-1; tentative D call: TRBD1 (5 bases). The length of the CDR3 is 17 residues. Per the germline V gene, CDR1 is SNHLY and CDR2 is FYNNEI. V was shortened by 5 bases and J by 0 bases, with 19 bases between the two germline ends. CDR3: CASSPHDLTAMNTEAFF. For the CDR3, the DNA is TGTGCCAGCAGTCCCCACGACTTGACAGCGATGAACACTGAAGCTTTCTTT.

The chain combines TRBV11-2 with TRBJ2-7, with D perhaps TRBD1 or TRBD2 (5 bases each). Germline V gene sequence: CDR1 SGHAT, CDR2 FQNNGV. Trimming pared 4 bases from V and 1 base from J, leaving 8 bases between. The CDR3 runs 13 residues. This CDR3 is CASSWGSSYEQYF. The DNA of the CDR3 is TGTGCCAGCAGCTGGGGGAGTTCCTACGAGCAGTACTTC.

V usage is TRBV10-3 and J usage is TRBJ1-1, with a weak D call TRBD1 (5 bases). This CDR3 has 16 residues. Trimming left V 3 bases short and J 1 base short, with 15 bases between. Germline V gives CDR1 ENHRY, CDR2 SYGVKD. This CDR3 reads CAISDGGRGQNTEAFF. CDR3 in DNA: TGTGCCATCAGTGATGGCGGGAGGGGCCAGAACACTGAAGCTTTCTTT.

The chain has TRBV2 and TRBJ1-3; no firm D call. The CDR3 extends over 15 amino acids. V was pared by 4 bases and J by 3 bases, with 13 bases between. From germline, CDR1 is SNHLY and CDR2 FYNNEI. The DNA of the CDR3 is TGTGCCAGCAGTGCCCTGGGCTCCGGTGGAAACACCATATATTTT. Translated, it gives CASSALGSGGNTIYF.

This clone was detected only a few times. V usage is TRBV5-1 and J usage is TRBJ2-2, with 15 bases aligning to TRBD2. The germline V gene has CDR1 SGHRS and CDR2 YFSETQ. Unmatched junction bases numbered 1, after V lost 4 bases and J lost 0 bases. The CDR3 covers 17 residues. The CDR3 region has the DNA TGCGCCAGCAGCCGGACTAGCGGGGGGGCGAACACCGGGGAGCTGTTTTTT. It specifies CASSRTSGGANTGELFF.

The chain is built from TRBV5-1 and TRBJ1-2; no clear D. This CDR3 has 13 amino acids. The germline V gene encodes CDR1 SGHRS and CDR2 YFSETQ. With 0 bases removed from V and 3 bases from J, the gap between germline ends came to 6 bases. CDR3 coding DNA: TGCGCCAGCAGCTTGGAAGAATACTATGGCTACACCTTC. Its protein product is CASSLEEYYGYTF.

This chain uses TRBV6-5 with TRBJ1-1, with 9 positions matching TRBD1. V dropped 5 bases and J dropped 7; count of bases not matched to a gene: 8. Per the germline V gene, CDR1 is MNHEY and CDR2 is SVGAGI. The CDR3 length is 14 residues. The CDR3 DNA is TGTGCCAGCAGTAAAAAGACAGGGGGAATTGAAGCTTTCTTT. Its translation: CASSKKTGGIEAFF.

V gene TRBV2 combines with J gene TRBJ2-7; D is uncertain. Trimming pared 3 bases from V and 2 bases from J, leaving 8 bases between. CDR3 length: 13 amino acids. Germline V gene data show CDR1 as SNHLY and CDR2 as FYNNEI. The CDR3 here is CASSETQPYEQYF. The CDR3, as DNA: TGTGCCAGCAGTGAGACCCAGCCCTACGAGCAGTACTTC.

V usage is TRBV24-1 and J usage is TRBJ1-1, with D uncertain. The CDR3 sequence is 14 residues long. The V gene's germline CDR1 is KGHDR and CDR2 SFDVKD. V lost 4 bases and J lost 1, with 9 bases in between. In DNA, the CDR3 is TGTGCCACCAGTGACCTTGCGGGGAACACTGAAGCTTTCTTT. It yields the protein CATSDLAGNTEAFF.

The chain links TRBV7-9 to TRBJ1-5; possible D gene TRBD1, 5 bases. The CDR3 has 15 residues. Between the trimmed V and J ends, which lost 4 bases and 5 bases, there was a span of 15 bases. The germline V gene has CDR1 SEHNR and CDR2 FQNEAQ (reference sequence). Written as DNA, the CDR3 is TGTGCCAGCAGCTCAACGCAGGGTCCGGATCAGCCCCAGCATTTT. It codes for CASSSTQGPDQPQHF.

This clone was detected only once. The CDR3 bases are TGTGCCAGCAGTTCGGACAGGGCCCACGAGCAGTACTTC. It translates to CASSSDRAHEQYF. V gene TRBV6-5 combines with J gene TRBJ2-7, with 8 bases lining up with TRBD1. This CDR3 is built from 13 residues. In germline, CDR1 is MNHEY, CDR2 SVGAGI. J was trimmed by 5 bases and V by 4 bases; bases with no gene match: 4.

Only a few counts were recorded for this clone. The rearrangement links TRBV6-5 to TRBJ2-3; 7 nucleotides line up with TRBD2. This CDR3 contains 15 residues. J was trimmed by 0 bases and V by 4 bases; bases with no gene match: 4. From germline, CDR1 is MNHEY and CDR2 SVGAGI. The CDR3 spells CASSLAGKSTDTQYF. CDR3 sequence (DNA): TGTGCCAGCAGTTTAGCGGGCAAAAGCACAGATACGCAGTATTTT.

This chain joins TRBV4-2 and TRBJ1-2; the D gene is possibly TRBD1 (5 bases). This CDR3 is 13 amino acids long. The V end was cut by 4 bases, the J end by 8 bases, with 14 bases between. The germline V gene encodes CDR1 LGHNA and CDR2 YNFKEQ. This CDR3 reads CASSRVGTGGYTF. CDR3 sequence (DNA): TGTGCCAGCAGCCGTGTCGGGACGGGAGGCTACACCTTC.

The chain employs TRBV2 and TRBJ1-2, with D possibly matching TRBD1 (6 bases). V was cut by 6 bases and J by 5 bases, with 28 bases left in between. This CDR3 has 18 residues. CDR1 and CDR2 (germline): SNHLY, FYNNEI. For the CDR3, the DNA is TGTGCCAGCAGCCCCATCGGGCCCAGAAAAAAGACAGGTTATGGCTACACCTTC. It encodes CASSPIGPRKKTGYGYTF.

The chain combines TRBV2 with TRBJ2-5; the D is unclear. CDR3 length: 15 residues. From germline, CDR1 is SNHLY and CDR2 FYNNEI. V lost 5 bases to trimming and J lost 2 bases, with 15 bases between them. CDR3 protein: CASSPGLVRQETQYF. The CDR3 DNA reads as TGTGCCAGCAGTCCCGGGCTGGTCAGGCAAGAGACCCAGTACTTC.

This clone is a singleton in its sample. V and J are TRBV6-6 and TRBJ1-1, with 10 bases lining up with TRBD1. The ends lost 5 bases at V and 11 bases at J; junction bases unmatched: 14. The CDR3 is 15 residues long. Germline V gene data show CDR1 as MNHNY and CDR2 as SVGAGI (reference sequence). The CDR3 nucleotides read TGTGCCAGCAGTCCCCGACAGGGGGCCGTTTCTAGGGCTTTCTTT. It yields the protein CASSPRQGAVSRAFF.

V gene TRBV20-1 combines with J gene TRBJ1-6, with 10 bases identical to TRBD1. The trim removed 3 bases at V and 7 bases at J, leaving 3 bases unmatched. Germline CDR1 DFQATT, CDR2 SNEGSKA (reference sequence). This CDR3 has 14 amino acids. The CDR3 DNA reads as TGCAGTGCTAGTGGACAGGGGGGAAATTCACCCCTCCACTTT. Protein product: CSASGQGGNSPLHF.

V gene TRBV14 combines with J gene TRBJ1-1; tentative D call: TRBD1 (6 bases). Trimming took 2 bases from V and 8 from J, leaving 6 bases between them. CDR3 length equals 11 residues. The germline V gene encodes CDR1 SGHDN and CDR2 FVKESK. CDR3 amino acids: CASSQTGEAFF. CDR3 nucleotides: TGTGCCAGCAGCCAAACAGGGGAAGCTTTCTTT.

This clone was picked up one time. The chain couples TRBV2 to TRBJ1-5; a possible D gene is TRBD1 (5 bases). The V end was cut by 1 base, the J end by 10 bases, with 14 bases between. Germline CDR1 reads SNHLY; CDR2 reads FYNNEI. The CDR3 is made up of 14 amino acids. The CDR3 DNA reads TGTGCCAGCAGTGAAGTCGGGACCCTAGAACCCCAGCATTTT. Residues: CASSEVGTLEPQHF. Complete variable domain (other parts from reference TRBV2 and TRBJ1-5): EPEVTQTPSHQVTQMGQEVILRCVPISNHLYFYWYRQILGQKVEFLVSFYNNEISEKSEIFDDQFSVERPDGSNFTLKIRSTKLEDSAMYFCASSEVGTLEPQHFGDGTRLSIL.

The chain recombines TRBV6-5 with TRBJ2-3, with D maybe TRBD1 (7 bases). V lost 5 bases and J 3 bases, leaving 15 bases between the germline ends. In germline, CDR1 is MNHEY, CDR2 SVGAGI. The CDR3 is 15 residues long. The CDR3 protein is CASSLGGGETDTQYF. CDR3 coding DNA: TGTGCCAGCAGTCTAGGGGGCGGGGAAACAGATACGCAGTATTTT.

The chain has TRBV25-1 and TRBJ1-4; D uncertain. With 5 bases removed from V and 4 bases from J, the gap between germline ends came to 8 bases. This CDR3 spans 13 amino acids. Germline V lookup: CDR1 MGHDK, CDR2 SYGVNS. The CDR3 nucleotides are TGTGCCAGCAGTCGACCCGATAATGAAAAACTGTTTTTT. Translated: CASSRPDNEKLFF.